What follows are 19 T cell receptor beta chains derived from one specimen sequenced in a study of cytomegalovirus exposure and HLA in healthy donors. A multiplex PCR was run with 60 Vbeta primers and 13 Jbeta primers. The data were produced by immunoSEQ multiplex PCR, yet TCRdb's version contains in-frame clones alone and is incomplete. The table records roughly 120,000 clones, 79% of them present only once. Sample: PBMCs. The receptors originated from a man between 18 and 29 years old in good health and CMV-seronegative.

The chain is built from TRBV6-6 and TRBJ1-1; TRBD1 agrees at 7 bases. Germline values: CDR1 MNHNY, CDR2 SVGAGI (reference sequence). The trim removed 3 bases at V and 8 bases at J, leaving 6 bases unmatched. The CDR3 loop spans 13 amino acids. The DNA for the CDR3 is TGTGCCAGCAGTTATTCCAGACAGGGAGAAGCTTTCTTT. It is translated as CASSYSRQGEAFF.

The CDR3: CASSAEGASGNSPLHF. For the CDR3, the DNA is TGTGCCAGCAGCGCCGAAGGGGCATCTGGAAATTCACCCCTCCACTTT. The chain uses TRBV6-4 and TRBJ1-6; D might be TRBD1 (5 bases). Trimming removed 6 bases at V and 7 bases at J, with 19 bases between. CDR1 MRHNA and CDR2 SNTAGT come from the germline V gene. The CDR3 has 16 residues.

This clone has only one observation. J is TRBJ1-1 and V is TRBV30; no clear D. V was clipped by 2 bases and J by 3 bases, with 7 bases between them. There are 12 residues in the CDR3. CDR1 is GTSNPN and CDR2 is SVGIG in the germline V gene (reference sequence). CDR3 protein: CAWSSGDTEAFF. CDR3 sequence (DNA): TGTGCCTGGAGTTCGGGAGACACTGAAGCTTTCTTT.

Written as DNA, the CDR3 is TGCGCCAGCAGCTTGGGCACCGGGAACTATGGCTACACCTTC. This encodes CASSLGTGNYGYTF. The chain recombines TRBV5-1 with TRBJ1-2; D unclear. The ends were cut back, 0 bases at V and 2 bases at J, with 8 bases in the middle. CDR3 length: 14 amino acids. Germline V gene data show CDR1 as SGHRS and CDR2 as YFSETQ.

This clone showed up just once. The CDR3 DNA reads TGTGCCAGCAGAGCCGGGAGAACCGCAGCCAGTCGGCAGTATTTT. The encoded protein is CASRAGRTAASRQYF. V is TRBV2 and J is TRBJ2-3, with D tentatively TRBD2 (6 bases). CDR1 SNHLY and CDR2 FYNNEI come from the germline V gene. The CDR3 contains 15 residues. The V and J ends lost 6 bases and 11 bases respectively, with 24 bases between them.

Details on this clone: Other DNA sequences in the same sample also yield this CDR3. The CDR3 DNA sequence: TGTGCCAGCTCACCTGGACAGAACACTGAAGCTTTCTTT. Translating gives CASSPGQNTEAFF. The chain joins TRBV18 to TRBJ1-1; D possibly corresponds to TRBD1 (5 bases). The CDR3 is 13 amino acids. The germline V gene encodes CDR1 KGHSH and CDR2 LQKENI. Trimming removed 3 bases from V and 1 base from J, with 6 bases in between.

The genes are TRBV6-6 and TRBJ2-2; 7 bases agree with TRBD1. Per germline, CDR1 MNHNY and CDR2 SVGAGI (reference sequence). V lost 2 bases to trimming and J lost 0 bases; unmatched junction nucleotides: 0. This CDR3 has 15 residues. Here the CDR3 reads CASSYGQANTGELFF. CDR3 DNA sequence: TGTGCCAGCAGTTACGGACAGGCGAACACCGGGGAGCTGTTTTTT.

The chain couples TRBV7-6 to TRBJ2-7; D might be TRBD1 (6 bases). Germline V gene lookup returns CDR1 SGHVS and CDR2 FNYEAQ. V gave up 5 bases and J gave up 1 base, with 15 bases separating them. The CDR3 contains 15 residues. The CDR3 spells CASSPQGGSSYEQYF. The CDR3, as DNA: TGTGCCAGCAGCCCACAGGGCGGGTCGTCCTACGAGCAGTACTTC. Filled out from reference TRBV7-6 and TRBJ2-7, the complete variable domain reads GAGVSQSPRYKVTKRGQDVALRCDPISGHVSLYWYRQALGQGPEFLTYFNYEAQQDKSGLPNDRFSAERPEGSISTLTIQRTEQRDSAMYRCASSPQGGSSYEQYFGPGTRLTVT.

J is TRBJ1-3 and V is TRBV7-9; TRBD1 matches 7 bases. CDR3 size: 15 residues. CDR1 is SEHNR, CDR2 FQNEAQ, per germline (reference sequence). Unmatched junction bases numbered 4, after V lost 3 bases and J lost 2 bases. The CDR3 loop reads CASSFRQGAGNTIYF. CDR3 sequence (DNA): TGTGCCAGCAGCTTCCGACAGGGCGCTGGAAACACCATATATTTT.

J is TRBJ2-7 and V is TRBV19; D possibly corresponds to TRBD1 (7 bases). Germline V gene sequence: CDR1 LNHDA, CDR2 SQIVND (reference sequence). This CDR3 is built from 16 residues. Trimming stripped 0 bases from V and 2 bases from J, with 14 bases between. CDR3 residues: CASSIDGRQGTYEQYV. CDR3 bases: TGTGCCAGTAGTATAGACGGGAGACAGGGAACCTACGAGCAGTACGTC.

For the CDR3, the DNA is TGTGCCAGCAGTGCAGCTCGGTACAATGAGCAGTTCTTC. Its protein is CASSAARYNEQFF. The chain uses TRBV6-1 and TRBJ2-1, with D uncertain. The CDR3 extends over 13 amino acids. The V gene's germline CDR1 is MNHNS and CDR2 SASEGT. V was pared by 4 bases and J by 4 bases, with 8 bases between.

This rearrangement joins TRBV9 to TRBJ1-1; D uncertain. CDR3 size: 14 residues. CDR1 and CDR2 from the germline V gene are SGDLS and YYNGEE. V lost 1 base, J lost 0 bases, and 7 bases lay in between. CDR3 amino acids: CASSVSGLNTEAFF. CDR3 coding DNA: TGTGCCAGCAGCGTATCAGGCCTGAACACTGAAGCTTTCTTT.

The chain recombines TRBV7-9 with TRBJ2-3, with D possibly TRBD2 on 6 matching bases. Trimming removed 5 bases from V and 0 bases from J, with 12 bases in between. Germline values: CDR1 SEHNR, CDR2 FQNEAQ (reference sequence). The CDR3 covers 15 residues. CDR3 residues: CASSIGTASTDTQYF. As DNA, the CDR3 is TGTGCCAGCAGCATAGGGACTGCTAGCACAGATACGCAGTATTTT.

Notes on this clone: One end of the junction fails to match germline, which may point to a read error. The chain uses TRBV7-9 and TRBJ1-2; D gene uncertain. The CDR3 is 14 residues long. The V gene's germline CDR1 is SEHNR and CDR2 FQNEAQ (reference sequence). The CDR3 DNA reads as TGTTCCAGCAGCTTAGAATCTATTAACTATGGCTACACCTTC. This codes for CSSSLESINYGYTF.

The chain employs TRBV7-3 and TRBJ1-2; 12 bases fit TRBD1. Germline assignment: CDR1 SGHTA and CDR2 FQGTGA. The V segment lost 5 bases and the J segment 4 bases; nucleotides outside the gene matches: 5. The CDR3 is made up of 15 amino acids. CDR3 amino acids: CASSPGQGALYGYTF. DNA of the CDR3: TGTGCCAGCAGCCCGGGACAGGGGGCCCTCTATGGCTACACCTTC.

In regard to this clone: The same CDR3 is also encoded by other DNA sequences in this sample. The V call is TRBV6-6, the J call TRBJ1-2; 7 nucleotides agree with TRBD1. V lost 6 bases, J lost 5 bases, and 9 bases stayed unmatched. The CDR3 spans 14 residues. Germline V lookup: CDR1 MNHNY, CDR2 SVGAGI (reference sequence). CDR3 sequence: CASSSTGQAYGYTF. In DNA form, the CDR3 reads TGTGCCAGCAGCTCAACCGGACAGGCGTATGGCTACACCTTC.

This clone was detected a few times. In DNA, the CDR3 is TGTGCCAGCAGTTATTCCCGCGGGAGTCTCTACGAGCAGTACTTC. The encoded protein is CASSYSRGSLYEQYF. J is TRBJ2-7 and V is TRBV6-6; 7 bases line up with TRBD2. The length of the CDR3 is 15 residues. Germline CDR1 is MNHNY and CDR2 is SVGAGI (reference sequence). The V gene end was trimmed by 3 bases and the J gene end by 3 bases; junction bases not matched to a gene: 8.

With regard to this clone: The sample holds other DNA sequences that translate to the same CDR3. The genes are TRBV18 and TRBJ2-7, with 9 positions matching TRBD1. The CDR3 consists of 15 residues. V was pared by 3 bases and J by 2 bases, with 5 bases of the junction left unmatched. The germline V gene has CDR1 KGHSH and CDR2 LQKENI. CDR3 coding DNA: TGTGCCAGCTCACCTCCGGGACAGGGCCCCTACGAGCAGTACTTC. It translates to CASSPPGQGPYEQYF.

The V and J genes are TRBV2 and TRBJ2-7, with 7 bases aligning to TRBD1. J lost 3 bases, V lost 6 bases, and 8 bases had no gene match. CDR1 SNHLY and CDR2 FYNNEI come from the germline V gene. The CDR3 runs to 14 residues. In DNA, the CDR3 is TGTGCCAGCAGCCCCCGGGACAGCCACTACGAGCAGTACGTC. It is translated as CASSPRDSHYEQYV.